The subject of this entry is one T cell receptor beta chain. What it binds is unknown. These data belong to a study of cytomegalovirus exposure and HLA in healthy donors. Study-level points and caveats: Solely CMV serostatus was available to characterize immune exposure.

Primers for the PCR totalled 60 Vbeta and 13 Jbeta. Assay: immunoSEQ multiplex PCR; the TCRdb copy retains only in-frame clones and omits some. The sample's table shows approximately 190,000 clones. Material: PBMCs. The clonotype originates from a man aged 30 to 39 in good health and CMV-seronegative.

The chain's CDR3 is CASSATGVSQPQHF. CDR3 DNA: TGTGCCAGCAGTGCGACAGGGGTAAGCCAGCCCCAGCATTTT. This chain links TRBV6-1 with TRBJ1-5, with 8 bases that match TRBD1. Germline-derived CDR1 and CDR2 are MNHNS and SASEGT. V was pared by 4 bases and J by 7 bases, with 6 bases of the junction left unmatched. The CDR3 totals 14 residues.